A single sample gave rise to the 22 T cell receptor beta chains below, sequenced in a study of early T cells in non-severe SARS-CoV-2 infection. TCRdb reanalysed the 5' RACE reads using MiXCR and keeps one entry per CDR3 protein. The sample has approximately 19,000 distinct CDR3 sequences; about 5% are singletons. The sequenced sample was whole blood. The source of these receptors is an adult who was a healthcare worker with PCR-confirmed SARS-CoV-2 infection or an uninfected control (not recorded which).

The chain has TRBV7-6 and TRBJ2-7; 8 bases agree with TRBD1. CDR1 and CDR2 from the germline V gene are SGHVS and FNYEAQ. The CDR3 runs to 14 residues. Trimming at V came to 5 bases and at J to 3 bases, leaving 6 bases not matched to a gene. CDR3 amino acids: CASSPRTGNYEQYF. DNA of the CDR3: TGTGCCAGCAGCCCAAGGACAGGGAACTACGAGCAGTACTTC.

There are many counts of this clonotype. The J gene is TRBJ1-4, the V gene TRBV7-8; TRBD1 aligns across 7 bases. Germline loops: CDR1 SGHVS, CDR2 FQNEAQ. Trimming cost V 7 bases and J 4 bases; bases outside gene matches: 3. The CDR3 extends over 13 amino acids. The CDR3 spells CASNRGLNEKLFF. CDR3 nucleotide sequence: TGTGCCAGCAATAGGGGGCTTAATGAAAAACTGTTTTTT.

This clonotype was recorded many times. The gene calls are TRBV11-2 and TRBJ1-1; the match to TRBD1 covers 8 bases. V gave up 1 base and J gave up 11 bases; unmatched junction bases: 6. The CDR3 runs to 13 residues. The V gene's germline CDR1 is SGHAT and CDR2 FQNNGV. The CDR3, as DNA: TGTGCCAGCAGCTTAGCCCCGGACAGGGTGGCTTTCTTT. Translation gives CASSLAPDRVAFF.

This clonotype was counted many times. V is TRBV3-1 and J is TRBJ2-7; no reliable D call. Germline V gene data show CDR1 as LGHDT and CDR2 as YNNKEL (reference sequence). Trimming shortened V by 2 bases and J by 6 bases, and 8 bases separated the two germline ends. CDR3 length: 12 residues. As DNA, the CDR3 is TGTGCCAGCAGCCAAAGAGATACCGAGCAGTACTTC. This encodes CASSQRDTEQYF.

This clonotype was counted at least ten times. The chain is built from TRBV15 and TRBJ2-1, with 7 bases fitting TRBD2. Per germline, CDR1 LNHNV and CDR2 YYDKDF (reference sequence). J lost 7 bases, V lost 1 base, and 4 bases had no gene match. The CDR3 loop spans 14 amino acids. In DNA, the CDR3 is TGTGCCACCAGCAGAGTGGGACTAATAAATGAGCAGTTCTTC. Protein product: CATSRVGLINEQFF.

This clonotype was found many times. The chain couples TRBV5-6 to TRBJ2-1, with 10 bases that match TRBD2. The CDR3 runs to 14 residues. Trimming at V came to 3 bases and at J to 7 bases, leaving 4 bases not matched to a gene. Germline values: CDR1 SGHDT, CDR2 YYEEEE. CDR3 in DNA: TGTGCCAGCAGCTCGGGACTAGCGCCGAATGAGCAGTTCTTC. This translates into CASSSGLAPNEQFF.

In its sample, this clonotype was seen many times. The chain joins TRBV4-1 to TRBJ1-6; perhaps TRBD1 as D (5 bases). The CDR3 loop spans 17 amino acids. CDR1 and CDR2 (germline): MGHRA, YSYEKL. The germline V and J ends were trimmed by 4 bases and 8 bases, with 21 bases remaining between them. CDR3 in amino acids: CASSPYYLGRGDSPLHF. The CDR3 nucleotides read TGCGCCAGCAGCCCGTATTACCTAGGGAGGGGTGATTCACCCCTCCACTTT.

The table lists this clonotype with many counts. This chain joins TRBV28 and TRBJ2-2; a possible D gene is TRBD1 (6 bases). The CDR3 has 14 amino acids. With 4 bases removed from V and 6 bases from J, the gap between germline ends came to 12 bases. Germline V gene lookup returns CDR1 MDHEN and CDR2 SYDVKM. The CDR3 DNA reads as TGTGCCAGCAGTTCGTCGACAGGTTCCGGGGAGCTGTTTTTT. Translation gives CASSSSTGSGELFF.

There are many counts of this clonotype. The rearrangement links TRBV20-1 to TRBJ1-1; no clear D gene. The CDR3 sequence is 11 residues long. V was cut by 3 bases and J by 1 base, with 3 bases left in between. Germline V gives CDR1 DFQATT, CDR2 SNEGSKA (reference sequence). The CDR3 coding sequence is TGCAGTGCTAGTACGAACACTGAAGCTTTCTTT. Translated, it gives CSASTNTEAFF.

The V gene is TRBV7-2, the J gene TRBJ1-4; no reliable D call. Germline V CDR1 and CDR2: SGHTA, FQGNSA. Trimming removed 4 bases at V and 7 bases at J, with 13 bases between. The CDR3 is made up of 14 amino acids. The CDR3 nucleotides read TGTGCCAGCAGCTCCGTAGACTTGGGTGAAAAACTGTTTTTT. Residues: CASSSVDLGEKLFF.

This clonotype occurred many times. The V call is TRBV15, the J call TRBJ2-1, with D maybe TRBD1 (7 bases). Germline assignment: CDR1 LNHNV and CDR2 YYDKDF (reference sequence). V was clipped by 0 bases and J by 3 bases, with 15 bases between them. There are 17 residues in the CDR3. Here the CDR3 reads CATSRDGGTEIYNEQFF. CDR3 coding DNA: TGTGCCACCAGCAGAGATGGAGGGACAGAGATCTACAATGAGCAGTTCTTC.

This clonotype was found many times. The gene calls are TRBV28 and TRBJ2-2; D remains ambiguous. CDR1 MDHEN and CDR2 SYDVKM come from the germline V gene. This CDR3 comprises 14 residues. V lost 4 bases to trimming and J lost 3 bases, with 9 bases between them. The CDR3 loop reads CASSSLSYTGELFF. In DNA, the CDR3 is TGTGCCAGCAGTTCCCTTTCGTACACCGGGGAGCTGTTTTTT.

The rearrangement uses TRBV29-1 and TRBJ2-2; 9 nucleotides align to TRBD1. Germline CDR1 and CDR2: SQVTM and ANQGSEA. The CDR3 loop spans 13 amino acids. After removal of 8 bases from V and 6 bases from J, the junction contained 7 bases not matched to a gene. CDR3 in amino acids: CSIRDRDPGELFF. The CDR3 nucleotides are TGCAGCATCCGGGACAGGGACCCCGGGGAGCTGTTTTTT.

The table lists this clonotype with many counts. The chain recombines TRBV7-2 with TRBJ2-2; D is possibly TRBD2 (6 bases). The CDR3 has 16 residues. Germline CDR1 is SGHTA and CDR2 is FQGNSA. Trimming left V 6 bases short and J 6 bases short, with 20 bases between. The CDR3 DNA is TGTGCCAGCAGTCTGGGATTAGTACGGGGGTCCGGGGAGCTGTTTTTT. This gives the protein CASSLGLVRGSGELFF.

This clonotype was observed many times. The chain employs TRBV24-1 and TRBJ2-1, with D possibly called TRBD1 or TRBD2 (7 bases each). V was cut by 6 bases and J by 2 bases, with 16 bases left in between. The germline V gene encodes CDR1 KGHDR and CDR2 SFDVKD. This CDR3 contains 16 residues. This CDR3 reads CATSSQGGDPYNEQFF. CDR3 DNA sequence: TGTGCCACCAGTTCTCAGGGGGGGGATCCCTACAATGAGCAGTTCTTC.

The table lists this clonotype with many counts. V gene TRBV14 combines with J gene TRBJ1-2; 10 bases match TRBD1. This CDR3 has 15 amino acids. The trim removed 2 bases at V and 13 bases at J, leaving 13 bases unmatched. Germline loops: CDR1 SGHDN, CDR2 FVKESK. DNA of the CDR3: TGTGCCAGCAGCCAACAAATCACTCCGGGACAGGGGTCCACCTTC. Translating it yields CASSQQITPGQGSTF. Full variable domain (rest looked up from reference TRBV14 and TRBJ1-2): EAGVTQFPSHSVIEKGQTVTLRCDPISGHDNLYWYRRVMGKEIKFLLHFVKESKQDESGMPNNRFLAERTGGTYSTLKVQPAELEDSGVYFCASSQQITPGQGSTFGSGTRLTVV.

This clonotype occurred many times. V usage is TRBV7-2 and J usage is TRBJ1-2, with 8 bases that match TRBD1. CDR1 SGHTA and CDR2 FQGNSA come from the germline V gene. V lost 3 bases, J lost 0 bases, and 6 bases stayed unmatched. CDR3 length equals 16 residues. CDR3 DNA: TGTGCCAGCAGCTTGGGGACAGGCATCACTAACTATGGCTACACCTTC. Amino acid sequence: CASSLGTGITNYGYTF.

The chain combines TRBV10-2 with TRBJ1-2; weak D call: TRBD1 (6 bases). With 8 bases removed from V and 5 bases from J, the gap between germline ends came to 18 bases. This CDR3 has 14 amino acids. Per the germline V gene, CDR1 is WSHSY and CDR2 is SAAADI. The CDR3 bases are TGCGCCAGCGGAGACAGGCGGGGGTTGTATGGCTACACCTTC. It is translated as CASGDRRGLYGYTF.

CDR3 nucleotides: TGTGCCAGTAGTATAGGAGGGGCCAAAAACATTCAGTACTTC. It encodes CASSIGGAKNIQYF. The chain joins TRBV19 to TRBJ2-4, with a weak D call TRBD2 (5 bases). V was trimmed by 1 base and J by 1 base, leaving 5 bases between them. Germline V gene sequence: CDR1 LNHDA, CDR2 SQIVND (reference sequence). This CDR3 is 14 amino acids long. Together with reference TRBV19 and TRBJ2-4, the CDR3 gives the full variable domain: DGGITQSPKYLFRKEGQNVTLSCEQNLNHDAMYWYRQDPGQGLRLIYYSQIVNDFQKGDIAEGYSVSREKKESFPLTVTSAQKNPTAFYLCASSIGGAKNIQYFGAGTRLSVL.

In this sample, this clonotype turned up many times. V usage is TRBV20-1 and J usage is TRBJ2-1; D is ambiguous. V was cut by 1 base and J by 7 bases, with 5 bases left in between. Germline V gene lookup returns CDR1 DFQATT and CDR2 SNEGSKA (reference sequence). The CDR3 runs to 11 residues. The CDR3 DNA is TGCAGTGCTAGAGGGGGTAATGAGCAGTTCTTC. Translated: CSARGGNEQFF.

Ten or more counts support this clonotype. This chain connects TRBV15 to TRBJ2-4, with a possible D match to TRBD2 (6 bases). Trimming stripped 5 bases from V and 11 bases from J, with 13 bases between. Germline assignment: CDR1 LNHNV and CDR2 YYDKDF (reference sequence). This CDR3 contains 12 residues. The CDR3 here is CATSVGGIVQYF. The CDR3 DNA sequence: TGTGCCACCAGCGTTGGGGGGATCGTTCAGTACTTC.

The gene calls are TRBV4-1 and TRBJ2-7; 8 bases align to TRBD1. Germline loops: CDR1 MGHRA, CDR2 YSYEKL. This CDR3 comprises 14 residues. Trimming cost V 1 base and J 3 bases; bases outside gene matches: 2. The CDR3 loop reads CASSQVGQVYEQYF. As DNA, the CDR3 is TGCGCCAGCAGCCAAGTGGGACAGGTCTACGAGCAGTACTTC.